The TCR beta chain described here comes from a study of cytomegalovirus exposure and HLA in healthy donors. Profiling relied on immunoSEQ multiplex PCR, and the TCRdb table lists in-frame clones only, not all of them. This sample has 200,000 or so clones, with less than 90% found just once. This CDR3 is built from 14 residues. V gave up 8 bases and J gave up 9 bases; unmatched junction bases: 12. Per germline, CDR1 MNHEY and CDR2 SMNVEV (reference sequence). The TCR sequence derives from a woman aged 18-30 years in good health and CMV-seronegative. The sequencing input was PBMCs. The V gene is TRBV27, the J gene TRBJ2-1, with 8 bases matching TRBD1. Here the CDR3 reads CASGYGQGKGEQFF. DNA of the CDR3: TGTGCCAGCGGCTACGGACAGGGTAAAGGTGAGCAGTTCTTC.